These 21 T cell receptor beta chains were sequenced from one sample in a study of CD8+CD57+ T cells in acquired aplastic anemia. Genomic DNA provided the template from which TCR beta VDJ and CDR3 profiles were obtained. TCRdb re-analysed the reads in MiXCR, keeping a single row per CDR3 protein. Here the sample spans around 79,000 distinct CDR3 sequences, just over 70% being singletons. All patients picked for sequencing had shown, by flow cytometry, an expansion of CD8+CD57+ cells. Sequenced sample: sorted CD4+, CD8+, or CD8+CD57+ T cells (not recorded which) from PBMCs. These receptors all stem from a human donor with aplastic anemia.

V and J are TRBV6-1 and TRBJ1-3; 7 bases are shared with TRBD1. Trimming took 4 bases from V and 0 from J; bases not matched to a gene: 0. CDR1 MNHNS and CDR2 SASEGT come from the germline V gene. The CDR3 is 14 residues long. CDR3 coding DNA: TGTGCCAGCAGTGGGACAGGCTCTGGAAACACCATATATTTT. This gives the protein CASSGTGSGNTIYF.

The V and J genes are TRBV7-3 and TRBJ2-5, with D hard to call. Germline V CDR1 and CDR2: SGHTA, FQGTGA. V lost 5 bases and J lost 6, with 10 bases in between. This CDR3 has 12 residues. The CDR3 spells CASSPTLKTQYF. The DNA for the CDR3 is TGTGCCAGCAGCCCCACCCTAAAGACCCAGTACTTC.

The sample holds many counts of this clonotype. The rearrangement uses TRBV7-2 and TRBJ2-7; D gene ambiguous. The CDR3 runs 14 residues. Germline V gives CDR1 SGHTA, CDR2 FQGNSA. The V end was cut by 4 bases, the J end by 0 bases, with 10 bases between. Here the CDR3 DNA reads TGTGCCAGCAGCTCACGGGTGGACTCCTACGAGCAGTACTTC. Protein product: CASSSRVDSYEQYF.

CDR3 sequence reads: CATSTGVGETQYF. CDR3 bases: TGTGCCACCAGTACAGGGGTGGGAGAGACCCAGTACTTC. The J gene is TRBJ2-5, the V gene TRBV24-1; 7 bases match TRBD1. Losses at the gene ends were 6 bases for V and 4 bases for J; bases not matched to a gene: 4. The germline V gene encodes CDR1 KGHDR and CDR2 SFDVKD. This CDR3 comprises 13 residues.

The V call is TRBV20-1, the J call TRBJ1-4; the D gene is possibly TRBD1 (6 bases). Trimming stripped 0 bases from V and 7 bases from J, with 15 bases between. CDR3 length equals 15 residues. CDR1 DFQATT and CDR2 SNEGSKA come from the germline V gene (reference sequence). Written as DNA, the CDR3 is TGCAGTGCTAGAGATTCTACGGACAGTGGTGAAAAACTGTTTTTT. Protein sequence: CSARDSTDSGEKLFF.

The chain joins TRBV24-1 to TRBJ2-3; no firm D call. The CDR3 spans 13 residues. The V gene lost 3 bases and the J gene lost 9 bases, with 12 bases spanning the gap. CDR1 is KGHDR, CDR2 SFDVKD, per germline. The CDR3, as DNA: TGTGCCACCAGTGATCCCGAGGTTGAGACGCAGTATTTT. It codes for CATSDPEVETQYF.

In DNA, the CDR3 is TGTGCCAGCAGCCCGCGGACGGGACAGGGTGCCTACGAGCAGTACTTC. Amino acids: CASSPRTGQGAYEQYF. V usage is TRBV9 and J usage is TRBJ2-7, with 9 bases identical to TRBD1. V trimming: 4 bases; J trimming: 2 bases; junction bases outside the gene matches: 10. The CDR3 extends over 16 amino acids. CDR1 and CDR2 from the germline V gene are SGDLS and YYNGEE.

The rearrangement uses TRBV7-8 and TRBJ2-7; D is undetermined. Germline V gene sequence: CDR1 SGHVS, CDR2 FQNEAQ. V lost 1 base and J 0 bases, leaving 10 bases between the germline ends. The CDR3 loop spans 15 amino acids. The CDR3 region has the DNA TGTGCCAGCAGCTTAGGACCTACTAACTCCTACGAGCAGTACTTC. It encodes CASSLGPTNSYEQYF.

The chain has TRBV20-1 and TRBJ1-3; perhaps TRBD1 as D (5 bases). Trimming took 6 bases from V and 2 from J, leaving 11 bases between them. The CDR3 contains 13 residues. CDR1 DFQATT and CDR2 SNEGSKA come from the germline V gene (reference sequence). CDR3 loop: CSARDGAGNTIYF. In DNA form, the CDR3 reads TGCAGTGCACGGGACGGGGCTGGAAACACCATATATTTT.

The rearrangement joins TRBV19 to TRBJ2-7; D is undetermined. Germline loops: CDR1 LNHDA, CDR2 SQIVND (reference sequence). The germline V and J ends were trimmed by 3 bases and 1 base, with 7 bases remaining between them. The CDR3 length is 13 residues. The CDR3 coding sequence is TGTGCCAGTAGTATGGGCAGTTCCTACGAGCAGTACTTC. Its protein is CASSMGSSYEQYF.

The V gene is TRBV25-1, the J gene TRBJ2-7; either TRBD1 or TRBD2 may fit D (7 bases each). In germline, CDR1 is MGHDK, CDR2 SYGVNS. V was cut by 2 bases and J by 3 bases, with 14 bases left in between. This CDR3 spans 15 amino acids. In nucleotides, the CDR3 is TGTGCCAGCAGTGAAAATCAGGGGGGGGTCTACGAGCAGTACTTC. Protein product: CASSENQGGVYEQYF.

The chain recombines TRBV19 with TRBJ1-5, with 10 bases that match TRBD1. Germline values: CDR1 LNHDA, CDR2 SQIVND (reference sequence). The J segment lost 9 bases and the V segment lost 5 bases, leaving 10 bases of the junction unmatched. There are 15 residues in the CDR3. The CDR3, as DNA: TGTGCCAGTAGTGCCCAGGACAGGGGGAAACGGCCCCAGCATTTT. It is translated as CASSAQDRGKRPQHF. The entire variable domain, with the rest obtained from reference TRBV19 and TRBJ1-5, is as follows: DGGITQSPKYLFRKEGQNVTLSCEQNLNHDAMYWYRQDPGQGLRLIYYSQIVNDFQKGDIAEGYSVSREKKESFPLTVTSAQKNPTAFYLCASSAQDRGKRPQHFGDGTRLSIL.

V is TRBV20-1 and J is TRBJ2-5; D is perhaps TRBD1 or TRBD2 (5 bases each). This CDR3 has 12 amino acids. Trimming took 6 bases from V and 5 from J, leaving 13 bases between them. The germline CDR1 and CDR2 sequences are DFQATT and SNEGSKA (reference sequence). The CDR3 loop is CSAQGEGETQYF. As DNA, the CDR3 is TGCAGTGCCCAGGGCGAGGGGGAGACCCAGTACTTC.

V usage is TRBV7-2 and J usage is TRBJ2-1, with 8 bases that match TRBD2. The J segment lost 10 bases and the V segment lost 4 bases, leaving 6 bases of the junction unmatched. The CDR3 length is 13 residues. Germline CDR1 and CDR2: SGHTA and FQGNSA. The CDR3 region has the DNA TGTGCCAGCAGCTCAAATAGCGGGGTCGAGCAGTTCTTC. This sequence encodes CASSSNSGVEQFF.

The CDR3 loop is CSATGTGTVDNEQFF. The DNA of the CDR3 is TGCAGTGCCACCGGGACAGGGACGGTTGACAATGAGCAGTTCTTC. The gene calls are TRBV20-1 and TRBJ2-1; 9 nucleotides match TRBD1. CDR3 length: 15 amino acids. Germline loops: CDR1 DFQATT, CDR2 SNEGSKA (reference sequence). J gave up 5 bases and V 6 bases, and 11 bases lay outside the gene matches.

This clonotype has just one count. The V call is TRBV2, the J call TRBJ2-7; a possible D gene is TRBD1 (6 bases). Trimming shortened V by 9 bases and J by 2 bases, and 14 bases separated the two germline ends. Germline V CDR1 and CDR2: SNHLY, FYNNEI. The CDR3 runs 13 residues. The CDR3: CASSIWDTYEQYF. DNA for the CDR3: TGTGCCAGTAGTATCTGGGACACCTACGAGCAGTACTTC.

This clonotype appeared a single time. The chain uses TRBV2 and TRBJ2-3; tentative D call: TRBD1 (6 bases). Germline lookup yields CDR1 SNHLY and CDR2 FYNNEI. The CDR3 is made up of 15 amino acids. V was shortened by 6 bases and J by 0 bases, with 13 bases between the two germline ends. The CDR3 sequence is CASRRGGASTDTQYF. The CDR3 DNA sequence: TGTGCCAGCAGGAGAGGGGGAGCTAGCACAGATACGCAGTATTTT.

A word on this clonotype: A read error may account for a junction end that differs from germline. The V and J genes are TRBV6-4 and TRBJ2-2, with no clear D. Germline CDR1 is MRHNA and CDR2 is SNTAGT. This CDR3 comprises 13 residues. The CDR3, as DNA: TGTGCCAGCGGTGACTCAAGCTCCGGGGAGCTGTTTTTT. Its translation is CASGDSSSGELFF.

V gene TRBV7-8 combines with J gene TRBJ1-2, with 9 bases fitting TRBD1. The length of the CDR3 is 15 residues. Trimming cost V 2 bases and J 2 bases; bases outside gene matches: 3. Germline-derived CDR1 and CDR2 are SGHVS and FQNEAQ. CDR3 sequence reads: CASSLTGGSNYGYTF. Written as DNA, the CDR3 is TGTGCCAGCAGCTTAACAGGGGGCTCGAACTATGGCTACACCTTC. The whole variable domain, remainder taken from reference TRBV7-8 and TRBJ1-2, is GAGVSQSPRYKVAKRGQDVALRCDPISGHVSLFWYQQALGQGPEFLTYFQNEAQLDKSGLPSDRFFAERPEGSVSTLKIQRTQQEDSAVYLCASSLTGGSNYGYTFGSGTRLTVV.

This clonotype was detected only once. The V and J genes are TRBV7-9 and TRBJ2-5, with 11 bases lining up with TRBD2. Germline CDR1 reads SEHNR; CDR2 reads FQNEAQ (reference sequence). Unmatched junction bases numbered 1, after V lost 3 bases and J lost 1 base. This CDR3 contains 15 residues. The DNA for the CDR3 is TGTGCCAGCAGCTTTAGCGGGGGGGCCCAAGAGACCCAGTACTTC. Protein: CASSFSGGAQETQYF.

V is TRBV5-1 and J is TRBJ2-1; TRBD1 aligns across 7 bases. Germline assignment: CDR1 SGHRS and CDR2 YFSETQ. The CDR3 has 15 amino acids. J lost 3 bases, V lost 0 bases, and 3 bases had no gene match. CDR3 sequence: CASSLGDSNYNEQFF. For the CDR3, the DNA is TGCGCCAGCAGCTTGGGGGACAGTAACTACAATGAGCAGTTCTTC.